Each of the 30 T cell receptor beta chains below was sequenced from the same sample in a study of technical replicates of blood from a few donors. Produced via immunoSEQ multiplex PCR; TCRdb's table is partial and in-frame only. The data hold fewer than 95,000 clones, with 90% to 95% observed a single time. Input material: T cells isolated from PBMCs. All receptors derive from a human donor in good health.

This clone was counted a single time. The J gene is TRBJ1-2, the V gene TRBV5-1; TRBD1 aligns across 9 bases. CDR1 is SGHRS, CDR2 YFSETQ, per germline. The CDR3 loop spans 15 amino acids. Germline trimming cut 4 bases from V and 4 bases from J; bases unmatched to any gene: 8. As DNA, the CDR3 is TGCGCCAGCAGCCAAACTACAGGGGGCAGCTATGGCTACACCTTC. Its translation is CASSQTTGGSYGYTF.

V is TRBV5-1 and J is TRBJ1-1; possible D gene TRBD1, 6 bases. The CDR3 spans 16 residues. Germline lookup yields CDR1 SGHRS and CDR2 YFSETQ. Trimming cost V 0 bases and J 2 bases, with 14 bases left between them. CDR3 protein: CASSLGARTENTEAFF. The CDR3 DNA sequence: TGCGCCAGCAGCTTGGGGGCCCGGACAGAAAACACTGAAGCTTTCTTT.

The rearrangement joins TRBV29-1 to TRBJ2-7; possibly TRBD2 for D (5 bases). Germline V CDR1 and CDR2: SQVTM, ANQGSEA. This CDR3 region has 14 residues. V was trimmed by 2 bases and J by 4 bases, leaving 15 bases between them. The CDR3 reads CSVETSQARYEQYF. CDR3 coding DNA: TGCAGCGTTGAAACTAGTCAGGCGCGATACGAGCAGTACTTC.

The chain couples TRBV7-2 to TRBJ2-2; 9 bases fit TRBD2. This CDR3 has 17 residues. V shed 2 bases and J 5 bases; nucleotides not matched to a gene: 9. Germline V lookup: CDR1 SGHTA, CDR2 FQGNSA. CDR3 amino acids: CASSLNRGTSMTGELFF. CDR3 in DNA: TGTGCCAGCAGCTTAAATAGGGGGACTAGCATGACCGGGGAGCTGTTTTTT. The full variable domain, its missing parts supplied by reference TRBV7-2 and TRBJ2-2, is GAGVSQSPSNKVTEKGKDVELRCDPISGHTALYWYRQSLGQGLEFLIYFQGNSAPDKSGLPSDRFSAERTGGSVSTLTIQRTQQEDSAVYLCASSLNRGTSMTGELFFGEGSRLTVL.

The rearrangement links TRBV11-2 to TRBJ2-2, with D unresolved. V gave up 5 bases and J gave up 2 bases, with 3 bases separating them. Germline assignment: CDR1 SGHAT and CDR2 FQNNGV. This CDR3 has 12 residues. This CDR3 reads CASSLNTGELFF. The CDR3 nucleotides are TGTGCCAGCAGCCTCAACACCGGGGAGCTGTTTTTT.

The chain employs TRBV6-5 and TRBJ2-6, with 7 bases identical to TRBD1. Germline assignment: CDR1 MNHEY and CDR2 SVGAGI. The length of the CDR3 is 15 residues. The V and J ends lost 6 bases and 1 base, in that order; junction bases with no gene match: 3. The CDR3 sequence is CASSQTGSGANVLTF. The CDR3 coding sequence is TGTGCCAGCAGCCAGACAGGGTCTGGGGCCAACGTCCTGACTTTC.

The rearrangement joins TRBV6-5 to TRBJ2-5; D perhaps matches TRBD1 (6 bases). Germline V lookup: CDR1 MNHEY, CDR2 SVGAGI. V shed 4 bases and J shed 5 bases, with 17 bases lying between them. CDR3 length: 15 residues. The CDR3 DNA sequence: TGTGCCAGCAGTTCTGGCTGGGGGCCGGGGGAGACCCAGTACTTC. Translated: CASSSGWGPGETQYF.

V usage is TRBV7-2 and J usage is TRBJ1-2; 11 bases are a match to TRBD1. The CDR3 length is 15 residues. V lost 1 base and J lost 5; bases outside the gene matches: 3. Germline V gene sequence: CDR1 SGHTA, CDR2 FQGNSA. The CDR3 nucleotides are TGTGCCAGCAGCTTAGTGGGGACAGGGGGGTATGGCTACACCTTC. Residues: CASSLVGTGGYGYTF.

The chain links TRBV6-5 to TRBJ1-2; 10 positions match TRBD1. Germline values: CDR1 MNHEY, CDR2 SVGAGI. V trimming: 6 bases; J trimming: 8 bases; junction bases outside the gene matches: 12. CDR3 length: 15 amino acids. Here the CDR3 DNA reads TGTGCCAGCAGAGACAGGGGGCGGTCCCCCTGGGGCTACACCTTC. Its translation: CASRDRGRSPWGYTF.

The chain uses TRBV7-9 and TRBJ2-7, with D tentatively TRBD1 (6 bases). CDR3 size: 12 residues. Trimming removed 6 bases from V and 5 bases from J, with 11 bases in between. Per the germline V gene, CDR1 is SEHNR and CDR2 is FQNEAQ (reference sequence). CDR3 DNA: TGTGCCAGCAGGTTGGGGGCCGACGAGCAGTACTTC. Residues: CASRLGADEQYF.

V usage is TRBV27 and J usage is TRBJ2-7, with TRBD2 matching over 8 bases. This CDR3 comprises 16 residues. The germline gives CDR1 MNHEY, CDR2 SMNVEV (reference sequence). V lost 5 bases, J lost 3 bases, and 12 bases stayed unmatched. CDR3 sequence reads: CASSKRPPAGGYEQYF. CDR3 nucleotides: TGTGCCAGCAGTAAAAGACCCCCGGCGGGAGGCTACGAGCAGTACTTC.

The J gene is TRBJ2-5, the V gene TRBV4-2; 12 bases agree with TRBD2. The germline gives CDR1 LGHNA, CDR2 YNFKEQ. The CDR3 is 15 residues long. V dropped 6 bases and J dropped 2; count of bases not matched to a gene: 4. CDR3 residues: CASRLLAGGQETQYF. In DNA, the CDR3 is TGTGCCAGCAGATTGCTAGCGGGGGGGCAAGAGACCCAGTACTTC.

This chain uses TRBV7-2 with TRBJ2-1, with 8 bases fitting TRBD1. Germline V gene lookup returns CDR1 SGHTA and CDR2 FQGNSA. This CDR3 region has 13 residues. Trimming took 3 bases from V and 15 from J; bases not matched to a gene: 10. CDR3 residues: CASSFRQGPWGFF. DNA of the CDR3: TGTGCCAGCAGCTTTCGACAGGGGCCCTGGGGGTTCTTC.

In DNA form, the CDR3 reads TGTGCCAGCTCACTAGGACAGAAGGATGGCTACACCTTC. Translation: CASSLGQKDGYTF. The chain couples TRBV18 to TRBJ1-2, with TRBD1 as a possible D gene (6 bases). Germline V lookup: CDR1 KGHSH, CDR2 LQKENI. The V end was cut by 4 bases, the J end by 6 bases, with 12 bases between. The CDR3 has 13 residues.

This clone was recorded once. The genes are TRBV27 and TRBJ2-7; 9 positions agree with TRBD2. Germline V lookup: CDR1 MNHEY, CDR2 SMNVEV (reference sequence). The CDR3 runs 13 residues. V lost 2 bases, J lost 6 bases, and 2 bases stayed unmatched. The CDR3 nucleotides are TGTGCCAGCAGTTTAGCGGGAGGGATCGAGCAGTACTTC. Amino acid sequence: CASSLAGGIEQYF.

This sequence joins TRBV10-1 and TRBJ1-4; 9 nucleotides line up with TRBD1. This CDR3 has 14 amino acids. Germline CDR1 WNHNN, CDR2 SYGVQD (reference sequence). The junction had 3 bases not matched to a gene; V was cut back by 6 bases and J by 4 bases. CDR3 protein: CASSSGQGNEKLFF. CDR3 nucleotides: TGCGCCAGCAGCTCGGGACAGGGTAATGAAAAACTGTTTTTT.

The CDR3 loop is CASSLTGRLEETQYF. CDR3 in DNA: TGCGCCAGCAGCTTGACGGGAAGATTGGAGGAGACCCAGTACTTC. The chain links TRBV5-1 to TRBJ2-5; a weak D match, TRBD2 (5 bases). V dropped 1 base and J dropped 5 bases, with 15 bases sitting between them. Germline V CDR1 and CDR2: SGHRS, YFSETQ. The CDR3 spans 15 residues.

The V call is TRBV12-5, the J call TRBJ1-1, with D tentatively TRBD1 (5 bases). The germline V gene has CDR1 LGHNT and CDR2 FRNRAP. V lost 0 bases and J 8 bases, leaving 22 bases between the germline ends. CDR3 length: 17 residues. CDR3 coding DNA: TGTGCTAGTGGTTTGGTCCAAGGGAAGGGGTTAGAACTGGAAGCTTTCTTT. This gives the protein CASGLVQGKGLELEAFF. The entire variable domain, with the rest obtained from reference TRBV12-5 and TRBJ1-1, is as follows: DARVTQTPRHKVTEMGQEVTMRCQPILGHNTVFWYRQTMMQGLELLAYFRNRAPLDDSGMPKDRFSAEMPDATLATLKIQPSEPRDSAVYFCASGLVQGKGLELEAFFGQGTRLTVV.

The J gene is TRBJ1-2, the V gene TRBV5-1; 10 bases fit TRBD1. After removal of 4 bases from V and 7 bases from J, the junction contained 7 bases not matched to a gene. Germline values: CDR1 SGHRS, CDR2 YFSETQ. There are 14 residues in the CDR3. CDR3: CASSPGQGEIGYTF. CDR3 bases: TGCGCCAGCAGCCCCGGACAGGGGGAGATTGGCTACACCTTC.

The chain has TRBV5-1 and TRBJ1-1; D not resolved. Germline values: CDR1 SGHRS, CDR2 YFSETQ. The CDR3 contains 12 residues. The ends were cut back, 2 bases at V and 3 bases at J, with 5 bases in the middle. The CDR3 DNA reads TGCGCCAGCAGCTTTGCGGACACTGAAGCTTTCTTT. This gives the protein CASSFADTEAFF.

The CDR3 coding sequence is TGTGCCAGCGGGCAGGGGAACGTCCAAGAGACCCAGTACTTC. Its protein is CASGQGNVQETQYF. The chain employs TRBV27 and TRBJ2-5, with a tentative D call TRBD1 (6 bases). Deletions cut 8 bases from V and 1 base from J, with 14 bases between. The CDR3 covers 14 residues. The germline V gene encodes CDR1 MNHEY and CDR2 SMNVEV (reference sequence).

The count of this clone is one. The chain carries TRBV5-1 and TRBJ1-4; a weak D match, TRBD1 (5 bases). The V end lost 4 bases, the J end lost 6 bases, and 16 bases lay between the germline ends. The germline CDR1 and CDR2 sequences are SGHRS and YFSETQ. This CDR3 is built from 15 residues. The DNA of the CDR3 is TGCGCCAGCAGCCAATATGGGGCAGAGGATGAAAAACTGTTTTTT. Amino acids: CASSQYGAEDEKLFF.

About this clone itself: Other DNA sequences of this sample code for an identical CDR3. The chain uses TRBV11-3 and TRBJ2-2; D possibly corresponds to TRBD1 (6 bases). V lost 4 bases to trimming and J lost 6 bases, with 9 bases between them. Looked up from germline, CDR1 is SGHNT and CDR2 is YENEEA. This CDR3 region has 13 residues. This CDR3 reads CASSSRGAGELFF. As DNA, the CDR3 is TGTGCCAGCAGCTCCAGGGGTGCCGGGGAGCTGTTTTTT.

The V and J genes are TRBV7-9 and TRBJ2-1; tentative D call: TRBD1 (6 bases). Trimming took off 3 bases at V and 5 bases at J, with 20 bases between the two ends. CDR3 length: 17 amino acids. CDR1 and CDR2 from the germline V gene are SEHNR and FQNEAQ (reference sequence). The CDR3 region has the DNA TGTGCCAGCAGCTTGAAAGGAGACAGGTTCAGCCACAATGAGCAGTTCTTC. It translates to CASSLKGDRFSHNEQFF.

This clone was counted a single time. The gene calls are TRBV9 and TRBJ2-3, with a weak D call TRBD2 (6 bases). Per the germline V gene, CDR1 is SGDLS and CDR2 is YYNGEE. There are 14 residues in the CDR3. V lost 2 bases to trimming and J lost 2 bases, with 9 bases between them. CDR3 nucleotides: TGTGCCAGCAGCGTTAGCGGCTCCACAGATACGCAGTATTTT. It yields the protein CASSVSGSTDTQYF.

This chain connects TRBV5-1 to TRBJ2-2, with TRBD1 matching 8 bases. V was clipped by 0 bases and J by 5 bases; unmatched bases: 9. The CDR3 is 17 residues long. CDR1 and CDR2 from the germline V gene are SGHRS and YFSETQ. CDR3 sequence: CASSLALQGAGTGELFF. The CDR3 DNA is TGCGCCAGCAGCTTGGCCCTGCAGGGGGCTGGGACCGGGGAGCTGTTTTTT.

J is TRBJ2-6 and V is TRBV13; D possibly corresponds to TRBD1 (6 bases). Trimming took off 5 bases at V and 0 bases at J, with 11 bases between the two ends. The germline V gene has CDR1 PRHDT and CDR2 FYEKMQ (reference sequence). This CDR3 is built from 16 residues. The CDR3 coding sequence is TGTGCCAGCAGCCAGGGGCCCCTCTCTGGGGCCAACGTCCTGACTTTC. Translation gives CASSQGPLSGANVLTF.

The chain couples TRBV5-5 to TRBJ2-3; D perhaps matches TRBD2 (6 bases). The CDR3 contains 16 residues. Germline CDR1 and CDR2: SGHKS and YYEKEE (reference sequence). Trimming pared 4 bases from V and 2 bases from J, leaving 17 bases between. The CDR3 nucleotides are TGTGCCAGCAGCCCCTTCCTGGCGGGGAACACAGATACGCAGTATTTT. Protein product: CASSPFLAGNTDTQYF.

This clone turned up a few times. The chain carries TRBV29-1 and TRBJ2-2; 9 bases are a match to TRBD2. CDR3 size: 17 residues. V trimming: 3 bases; J trimming: 4 bases; junction bases outside the gene matches: 12. Germline values: CDR1 SQVTM, CDR2 ANQGSEA. CDR3 amino acids: CSVEGYAGGPATGELFF. CDR3 DNA: TGCAGCGTTGAGGGGTATGCGGGAGGGCCGGCCACCGGGGAGCTGTTTTTT.

In DNA form, the CDR3 reads TGTGCCAGCAGCTTAAATAGCGTGGCCGGGGAGCTGTTTTTT. As protein: CASSLNSVAGELFF. The V gene is TRBV7-9, the J gene TRBJ2-2; tentatively, D is TRBD2 (5 bases). Trimming left V 2 bases short and J 6 bases short, with 10 bases between. The CDR3 loop spans 14 amino acids. Germline V gene lookup returns CDR1 SEHNR and CDR2 FQNEAQ (reference sequence).